Below, 8 T cell receptor beta chains from the same sample are listed, as sequenced in a study of T-cell memory formation after mild COVID-19. MiXCR, applied by TCRdb to the 5' RACE reads, yields one record per CDR3 protein. The profile shows roughly 170,000 distinct CDR3 sequences, about a fifth of them singletons. The material sequenced was PBMCs or a T cell subset sorted from them (not recorded which). The source is a man between 18 and 35 years old who had mild COVID-19 (a few samples of this study predate the infection). Cell type and time point are not known.

The J gene is TRBJ2-5, the V gene TRBV5-1; D may be TRBD2 (5 bases). Per germline, CDR1 SGHRS and CDR2 YFSETQ. V lost 1 base, J lost 2 bases, and 9 bases lay in between. This CDR3 contains 14 residues. The CDR3 nucleotides read TGCGCCAGCAGCTTGTCCCCGGGGCAAGAGACCCAGTACTTC. It yields the protein CASSLSPGQETQYF.

The V gene is TRBV4-1, the J gene TRBJ1-4, with TRBD1 as a possible D gene (5 bases). Germline V gene data show CDR1 as MGHRA and CDR2 as YSYEKL. The CDR3 runs to 14 residues. V shed 5 bases and J shed 7 bases, with 14 bases lying between them. CDR3 in DNA: TGCGCCAGCAGCTATCAGCGGGGGAGTGAAAAACTGTTTTTT. Residues: CASSYQRGSEKLFF.

The sample holds a few counts of this clonotype. V and J are TRBV7-2 and TRBJ1-5; no clear D gene. Germline assignment: CDR1 SGHTA and CDR2 FQGNSA. V shed 3 bases and J shed 4 bases, with 10 bases lying between them. The CDR3 has 14 amino acids. This chain's CDR3 is CASSFLWGNQPQHF. Here the CDR3 DNA reads TGTGCCAGCAGCTTCCTCTGGGGAAATCAGCCCCAGCATTTT.

The chain couples TRBV5-1 to TRBJ2-2, with unresolved D. Deletions cut 3 bases from V and 5 bases from J, with 8 bases between. CDR3 size: 13 residues. Germline V gene data show CDR1 as SGHRS and CDR2 as YFSETQ. The CDR3 protein is CASSSSRTGELFF. CDR3 nucleotide sequence: TGCGCCAGCAGCTCCTCTCGGACCGGGGAGCTGTTTTTT.

This chain connects TRBV28 to TRBJ2-1; D uncertain. Germline CDR1 MDHEN, CDR2 SYDVKM. CDR3 length equals 15 residues. With 0 bases removed from V and 2 bases from J, the gap between germline ends came to 8 bases. CDR3 amino acids: CASSLWPGPYNEQFF. The CDR3 region has the DNA TGTGCCAGCAGTTTATGGCCGGGCCCCTACAATGAGCAGTTCTTC.

This clonotype was observed a few times. The rearrangement uses TRBV19 and TRBJ1-2; tentative D call: TRBD1 (5 bases). CDR3 length: 15 amino acids. CDR1 LNHDA and CDR2 SQIVND come from the germline V gene (reference sequence). Trimming shortened V by 2 bases and J by 3 bases, and 13 bases separated the two germline ends. CDR3 in amino acids: CASSISQGSDYGYTF. DNA of the CDR3: TGTGCCAGTAGTATATCCCAGGGTTCGGACTATGGCTACACCTTC.

By share of the sample, this clonotype is medium-sized. This chain links TRBV5-1 with TRBJ2-4; unclear D gene. The CDR3 covers 17 residues. Germline V gene sequence: CDR1 SGHRS, CDR2 YFSETQ. V was trimmed by 0 bases and J by 0 bases, leaving 13 bases between them. The CDR3 sequence is CASSLAFEKAAKNIQYF. CDR3 in DNA: TGCGCCAGCAGCTTGGCTTTTGAGAAGGCAGCCAAAAACATTCAGTACTTC. The full variable domain, in which reference TRBV5-1 and TRBJ2-4 provide the parts outside the CDR3, is KAGVTQTPRYLIKTRGQQVTLSCSPISGHRSVSWYQQTPGQGLQFLFEYFSETQRNKGNFPGRFSGRQFSNSRSEMNVSTLELGDSALYLCASSLAFEKAAKNIQYFGAGTRLSVL.

This rearrangement joins TRBV5-1 to TRBJ1-1, with 7 bases that match TRBD1. CDR3 length: 15 residues. The ends lost 3 bases at V and 4 bases at J; junction bases unmatched: 9. Per germline, CDR1 SGHRS and CDR2 YFSETQ. In DNA form, the CDR3 reads TGCGCCAGCAGCTCCATGGTACAGGGGAGCACTGAAGCTTTCTTT. Its translation: CASSSMVQGSTEAFF. The whole variable domain, remainder taken from reference TRBV5-1 and TRBJ1-1, is KAGVTQTPRYLIKTRGQQVTLSCSPISGHRSVSWYQQTPGQGLQFLFEYFSETQRNKGNFPGRFSGRQFSNSRSEMNVSTLELGDSALYLCASSSMVQGSTEAFFGQGTRLTVV.